This T cell receptor (beta chain) was obtained from a study of siplizumab effects on memory and regulatory T cells. The CDR3 is made up of 17 amino acids. Trimming took off 4 bases at V and 2 bases at J, with 18 bases between the two ends. The germline CDR1 and CDR2 sequences are SGHVS and FQNEAQ. General study results and limits: In roughly 80-95% of proliferating CD4+ or CD8+ clones, a naive or memory phenotype could not be assigned. Both greater diversity than memory cells and a major contribution to the alloresponse seemed to characterize naive T cells.

For this clone: Its antigen is still unknown.

TCRdb's table, derived via immunoSEQ multiplex PCR, lists solely in-frame clones and lacks some. This sample has 57,000 or so clones; 90% to 95% occur once, and the top ten carry around 40%. This receptor was obtained from a human donor in good health. Sequencing used CD8+ T cells sorted from blood. This chain uses TRBV7-8 with TRBJ2-1, with D maybe TRBD2 (5 bases). CDR3 amino acids: CASSSSERLVPYNEQFF. The CDR3 region has the DNA TGTGCCAGCAGCTCCTCCGAGCGGCTGGTCCCCTACAATGAGCAGTTCTTC.